The 32 T cell receptor beta chains presented below share a single source sample, sequenced in a study of blood T cell repertoires in COVID-19. Generated by immunoSEQ multiplex PCR, the TCRdb table keeps only in-frame clones and is missing some. The sample lists around 50,000 clones, roughly nine tenths occurring once. Source material: peripheral blood. These receptors were collected from a human donor in a cohort sampled during active COVID-19.

The chain carries TRBV5-1 and TRBJ1-1; maybe TRBD1 (5 bases). The CDR3 consists of 16 residues. Germline-derived CDR1 and CDR2 are SGHRS and YFSETQ. With 0 bases removed from V and 0 bases from J, the gap between germline ends came to 12 bases. CDR3 bases: TGCGCCAGCAGCTTGGCGCAGGGTAACATGAACACTGAAGCTTTCTTT. It yields the protein CASSLAQGNMNTEAFF.

The chain employs TRBV11-3 and TRBJ1-5; D remains ambiguous. This CDR3 region has 9 residues. Looked up from germline, CDR1 is SGHNT and CDR2 is YENEEA. DNA of the CDR3: TGTGGCGCGGGCCAGCCCCAGCATTTT. Translation gives CGAGQPQHF.

The chain is built from TRBV28 and TRBJ1-2; TRBD1 aligns across 8 bases. Trimming cost V 4 bases and J 8 bases; bases outside gene matches: 9. In germline, CDR1 is MDHEN, CDR2 SYDVKM. This CDR3 is built from 14 residues. CDR3 residues: CASSSPDRAAGYTF. CDR3 DNA sequence: TGTGCCAGCAGTTCTCCGGACAGGGCCGCGGGCTACACCTTC.

This chain joins TRBV19 and TRBJ2-3; D is unclear. The CDR3 is 13 residues long. The ends were cut back, 5 bases at V and 3 bases at J, with 9 bases in the middle. Looked up from germline, CDR1 is LNHDA and CDR2 is SQIVND (reference sequence). The CDR3 here is CASSPGSTDTQYF. The CDR3 coding sequence is TGTGCCAGTAGTCCCGGGTCGACAGATACGCAGTATTTT.

This rearrangement joins TRBV19 to TRBJ2-5, with unresolved D. Trimming left V 5 bases short and J 4 bases short, with 8 bases between. CDR3 length: 12 amino acids. The germline V gene has CDR1 LNHDA and CDR2 SQIVND (reference sequence). The CDR3 DNA sequence: TGTGCCAGTAGTGGTTACAGAGAGACCCAGTACTTC. This sequence encodes CASSGYRETQYF.

The J gene is TRBJ2-7, the V gene TRBV9, with TRBD1 matching 7 bases. J gave up 2 bases and V 4 bases, and 12 bases lay outside the gene matches. The germline V gene has CDR1 SGDLS and CDR2 YYNGEE. This CDR3 region has 16 residues. The CDR3 bases are TGTGCCAGCAGCCCAGAAAGTTGGACAGGTACCTACGAGCAGTACTTC. Translated: CASSPESWTGTYEQYF.

The chain recombines TRBV7-3 with TRBJ1-5; D remains unclear. CDR1 and CDR2 from the germline V gene are SGHTA and FQGTGA. The CDR3 loop spans 10 amino acids. Trimming took off 8 bases at V and 4 bases at J, with 3 bases between the two ends. The CDR3 protein is CASHNQPQHF. CDR3 coding DNA: TGTGCCAGCCATAATCAGCCCCAGCATTTT.

The CDR3 reads CASSFRTGPNEQFF. CDR3 bases: TGCGCCAGCAGCTTCAGGACAGGCCCCAATGAGCAGTTCTTC. The rearrangement joins TRBV5-1 to TRBJ2-1; 7 bases align to TRBD1. The CDR3 runs to 14 residues. Trimming cost V 2 bases and J 6 bases; bases outside gene matches: 5. Germline CDR1 and CDR2: SGHRS and YFSETQ. The variable domain in full, with the rest retrieved from reference TRBV5-1 and TRBJ2-1, is KAGVTQTPRYLIKTRGQQVTLSCSPISGHRSVSWYQQTPGQGLQFLFEYFSETQRNKGNFPGRFSGRQFSNSRSEMNVSTLELGDSALYLCASSFRTGPNEQFFGPGTRLTVL.

V is TRBV5-5 and J is TRBJ1-2; the D is unclear. The germline V and J ends were trimmed by 1 base and 7 bases, with 8 bases remaining between them. The CDR3 has 12 amino acids. Germline CDR1 is SGHKS and CDR2 is YYEKEE (reference sequence). In nucleotides, the CDR3 is TGTGCCAGCAGCTTGTGGGCGGGTGGCTACACCTTC. Its translation: CASSLWAGGYTF.

The V gene is TRBV6-5, the J gene TRBJ2-5; 11 positions agree with TRBD2. Trimming took 5 bases from V and 4 from J; bases not matched to a gene: 3. CDR3 length: 14 amino acids. The germline V gene encodes CDR1 MNHEY and CDR2 SVGAGI. The CDR3 region has the DNA TGTGCCAGCAGTATAGCGGGAGGGCTAGAGACCCAGTACTTC. Protein product: CASSIAGGLETQYF.

The gene calls are TRBV11-2 and TRBJ2-1, with 9 bases matching TRBD2. The CDR3 consists of 19 residues. Per germline, CDR1 SGHAT and CDR2 FQNNGV. V lost 1 base to trimming and J lost 1 base; unmatched junction nucleotides: 11. Here the CDR3 reads CASSLVDASLAGSYNEQFF. CDR3 DNA sequence: TGTGCCAGCAGCTTAGTGGACGCTTCGCTAGCGGGATCCTACAATGAGCAGTTCTTC.

The chain joins TRBV11-1 to TRBJ2-7, with 7 bases identical to TRBD2. J lost 1 base, V lost 5 bases, and 11 bases had no gene match. This CDR3 has 16 amino acids. The germline gives CDR1 SGHAT, CDR2 FQDESV (reference sequence). The CDR3 bases are TGTGCCAGCAGCCAGGCGGCTAGCGGTTCGTCCTACGAGCAGTACTTC. Its translation is CASSQAASGSSYEQYF.

The chain is built from TRBV7-2 and TRBJ2-7, with D uncertain. The germline V and J ends were trimmed by 5 bases and 0 bases, with 8 bases remaining between them. This CDR3 comprises 13 residues. Germline V gives CDR1 SGHTA, CDR2 FQGNSA. The CDR3 DNA sequence: TGTGCCAGCAGCCAGGCAGGCTCCTACGAGCAGTACTTC. Amino acids: CASSQAGSYEQYF.

This clone was seen just once. V usage is TRBV7-9 and J usage is TRBJ2-4; weak D call: TRBD2 (5 bases). Germline V gene lookup returns CDR1 SEHNR and CDR2 FQNEAQ (reference sequence). CDR3 length: 14 amino acids. Deletions cut 4 bases from V and 6 bases from J, with 13 bases between. This CDR3 is CASSSRTRGNIQYF. CDR3 DNA sequence: TGTGCCAGCAGCTCCCGCACCCGGGGAAACATTCAGTACTTC.

This chain uses TRBV7-2 with TRBJ2-7; 9 nucleotides line up with TRBD1. V lost 1 base to trimming and J lost 0 bases; unmatched junction nucleotides: 4. Germline V CDR1 and CDR2: SGHTA, FQGNSA. The CDR3 has 16 amino acids. The CDR3 DNA follows: TGTGCCAGCAGCTTAGGGACAGGGGCCTCCTCCTACGAGCAGTACTTC. Residues: CASSLGTGASSYEQYF.

This chain joins TRBV5-1 and TRBJ1-1; TRBD1 agrees at 9 bases. With V trimmed by 4 bases and J by 6 bases, 10 bases remained unmatched. The CDR3 extends over 15 amino acids. Germline CDR1 is SGHRS and CDR2 is YFSETQ. CDR3 coding DNA: TGCGCCAGCAGCCCTCGGACAGGGGCGGGCGCTGAAGCTTTCTTT. It yields the protein CASSPRTGAGAEAFF.

This chain links TRBV9 with TRBJ2-3; 14 nucleotides align to TRBD2. Germline-derived CDR1 and CDR2 are SGDLS and YYNGEE. The V gene end was trimmed by 4 bases and the J gene end by 0 bases; junction bases not matched to a gene: 7. This CDR3 is 18 amino acids long. The DNA for the CDR3 is TGTGCCAGCAGCTCGCGGACTAGCGGGGGGAGTAGCACAGATACGCAGTATTTT. Translating it yields CASSSRTSGGSSTDTQYF.

The J gene is TRBJ2-2, the V gene TRBV7-3; 8 bases fit TRBD2. The CDR3 contains 19 residues. Germline loops: CDR1 SGHTA, CDR2 FQGTGA. With V trimmed by 0 bases and J by 7 bases, 16 bases remained unmatched. The CDR3 region has the DNA TGTGCCAGCAGCTTAACGGGCCCGGTTGGCGGGGGGTCCAGCGGGGAGCTGTTTTTT. This translates into CASSLTGPVGGGSSGELFF.

The chain couples TRBV6-1 to TRBJ2-5; 8 bases match TRBD1. The CDR3 covers 15 residues. Germline-derived CDR1 and CDR2 are MNHNS and SASEGT. The trim removed 2 bases at V and 1 base at J, leaving 3 bases unmatched. DNA for the CDR3: TGTGCCAGCAGTGAACTAGGGACAGGCCAAGAGACCCAGTACTTC. It translates to CASSELGTGQETQYF.

The V and J genes are TRBV4-3 and TRBJ2-7; 9 bases line up with TRBD1. The trim removed 0 bases at V and 6 bases at J, leaving 6 bases unmatched. Looked up from germline, CDR1 is LGHNA and CDR2 is YSLEER. The CDR3 runs to 15 residues. CDR3 loop: CASSQDSDRGLEQYF. The CDR3 DNA sequence: TGCGCCAGCAGCCAAGATTCGGACAGGGGACTCGAGCAGTACTTC.

The V call is TRBV3-1 (or the pseudogene TRBV3-2), the J call TRBJ2-3; D possibly corresponds to TRBD2 (6 bases). Germline-derived CDR1 and CDR2 are LGHDT and YNNKEL (reference sequence). The V and J ends lost 6 bases and 0 bases respectively, with 13 bases between them. The CDR3 consists of 15 residues. CDR3: CASRGDSSSTDTQYF. CDR3 in DNA: TGTGCCAGCAGGGGGGACTCATCTAGCACAGATACGCAGTATTTT.

V usage is TRBV20-1 and J usage is TRBJ2-7; D remains ambiguous. The germline V gene has CDR1 DFQATT and CDR2 SNEGSKA (reference sequence). The CDR3 is 10 residues long. The ends were cut back, 8 bases at V and 1 base at J, with 6 bases in the middle. DNA of the CDR3: TGCAGTCCTCGGTCCTACGAGCAGTACTTC. It is translated as CSPRSYEQYF.

This sequence joins TRBV6-2 or TRBV6-3 and TRBJ2-1; D remains unclear. The CDR3 loop spans 15 amino acids. Trimming stripped 5 bases from V and 0 bases from J, with 11 bases between. Germline CDR1 is MNHEY and CDR2 is SVGEGT. CDR3 residues: CASSPDTSSYNEQFF. The CDR3 DNA reads as TGTGCCAGCAGTCCCGACACAAGCTCCTACAATGAGCAGTTCTTC.

The V and J genes are TRBV6-6 and TRBJ2-7; no definite D call. The CDR3 contains 11 residues. Trimming removed 11 bases at V and 4 bases at J, with 12 bases between. Germline CDR1 reads MNHNY; CDR2 reads SVGAGI (reference sequence). CDR3 coding DNA: TGTGCCTCCAAGATGCGTTACGAGCAGTACTTC. Protein: CASKMRYEQYF.

The rearrangement links TRBV5-4 to TRBJ2-1; 9 nucleotides line up with TRBD1. CDR3 length equals 16 residues. Germline assignment: CDR1 SGHNT and CDR2 YYREEE (reference sequence). The trim removed 1 base at V and 8 bases at J, leaving 10 bases unmatched. The CDR3 reads CASSLSPGQGFDEQFF. DNA of the CDR3: TGTGCCAGCAGCTTGTCCCCGGGACAGGGTTTCGATGAGCAGTTCTTC.

The J gene is TRBJ2-2, the V gene TRBV4-2, with 7 bases fitting TRBD2. CDR1 and CDR2 from the germline V gene are LGHNA and YNFKEQ. V shed 4 bases, J shed 0 bases, and the junction held 5 bases outside the gene matches. The CDR3 is 16 residues long. The CDR3 sequence: CASSLTSVTNTGELFF. The CDR3 bases are TGTGCCAGCAGCCTAACTAGCGTAACGAACACCGGGGAGCTGTTTTTT.

This rearrangement joins TRBV6-2 or TRBV6-3 to TRBJ1-5; TRBD1 might be the D (5 bases). The CDR3 spans 15 residues. The V end lost 3 bases, the J end lost 1 base, and 10 bases lay between the germline ends. Germline V gene sequence: CDR1 MNHEY, CDR2 SVGEGT. The CDR3, as DNA: TGTGCCAGCAGTTATGCCGGGGGAAGCAATCAGCCCCAGCATTTT. It is translated as CASSYAGGSNQPQHF.

The chain combines TRBV7-9 with TRBJ2-7; possible D gene TRBD2, 6 bases. This CDR3 is 16 amino acids long. Trimming took 5 bases from V and 6 from J, leaving 23 bases between them. The germline V gene has CDR1 SEHNR and CDR2 FQNEAQ (reference sequence). The CDR3 is CASSPARGEKVLEQYF. The CDR3 nucleotides are TGTGCCAGCAGCCCAGCTCGCGGGGAAAAGGTGCTCGAGCAGTACTTC.

This chain joins TRBV5-6 and TRBJ1-2; D perhaps matches TRBD1 (5 bases). CDR3 size: 16 residues. The germline V gene has CDR1 SGHDT and CDR2 YYEEEE. The V and J ends lost 4 bases and 1 base respectively, with 17 bases between them. CDR3 in DNA: TGTGCCAGCAGCCTAGGCGGGACCCCCATTAACTATGGCTACACCTTC. Translating it yields CASSLGGTPINYGYTF.

The V gene is TRBV7-7, the J gene TRBJ2-1, with D possibly TRBD1 on 6 matching bases. This CDR3 contains 14 residues. Germline V lookup: CDR1 SSHAT, CDR2 FNYEAQ (reference sequence). Between the trimmed V and J ends, which lost 4 bases and 6 bases, there was a span of 13 bases. The CDR3 coding sequence is TGTGCCAGCAGCTCGACAGGCCGGCTCAATGAGCAGTTCTTC. It codes for CASSSTGRLNEQFF.

The CDR3 loop is CASSRPRQLGNQPQHF. The DNA for the CDR3 is TGTGCCAGCAGTCGTCCCCGACAATTAGGCAATCAGCCCCAGCATTTT. The chain links TRBV28 to TRBJ1-5; D remains unclear. Germline CDR1 and CDR2: MDHEN and SYDVKM. CDR3 length: 16 amino acids. V lost 5 bases, J lost 2 bases, and 16 bases lay in between.

V usage is TRBV11-2 and J usage is TRBJ1-1; the match to TRBD1 covers 8 bases. CDR3 length equals 15 residues. The germline CDR1 and CDR2 sequences are SGHAT and FQNNGV. The trim removed 0 bases at V and 1 base at J, leaving 1 base unmatched. CDR3 DNA: TGTGCCAGCAGCTTAGACGGACAGGGGAACACTGAAGCTTTCTTT. It translates to CASSLDGQGNTEAFF. Based on the CDR3 plus reference TRBV11-2 and TRBJ1-1, the full variable domain is EAGVAQSPRYKIIEKRQSVAFWCNPISGHATLYWYQQILGQGPKLLIQFQNNGVVDDSQLPKDRFSAERLKGVDSTLKIQPAKLEDSAVYLCASSLDGQGNTEAFFGQGTRLTVV.